A single sample is the source of the 28 T cell receptor beta chains below, sequenced in a study of OX40 agonist ivuxolimab in advanced cancers. The repertoire was sequenced with immunoSEQ multiplex PCR; TCRdb's copy has only in-frame clones and lacks some. The sample lists around 140,000 clones; roughly 91% were seen once. Sample: CD4+ or CD8+ T cells sorted from blood, taken in a trial of the OX40 agonist ivuxolimab. Receptors originate from an adult with an advanced solid tumor such as melanoma, head and neck, liver or kidney cancer.

This chain joins TRBV6-1 and TRBJ1-1; D may be TRBD1 (5 bases). V lost 4 bases and J lost 4, with 10 bases in between. The CDR3 has 13 amino acids. Germline V gene lookup returns CDR1 MNHNS and CDR2 SASEGT. The CDR3 spells CASSVQGGTEAFF. The CDR3 DNA reads as TGTGCCAGCAGTGTTCAGGGTGGCACTGAAGCTTTCTTT.

J is TRBJ2-1 and V is TRBV4-3; 16 bases are a match to TRBD2. V trimming: 0 bases; J trimming: 7 bases; junction bases outside the gene matches: 6. Germline lookup yields CDR1 LGHNA and CDR2 YSLEER. This CDR3 is built from 18 residues. CDR3 amino acids: CASSQDLGTSGGANEQFF. DNA for the CDR3: TGCGCCAGCAGCCAAGACTTGGGGACTAGCGGGGGGGCTAATGAGCAGTTCTTC.

The chain recombines TRBV19 with TRBJ1-1; no definite D call. V was clipped by 7 bases and J by 2 bases, with 11 bases between them. Germline CDR1 LNHDA, CDR2 SQIVND (reference sequence). The length of the CDR3 is 13 residues. The CDR3 DNA reads as TGTGCCAGTACCGTGGACTATAACACTGAAGCTTTCTTT. Translation: CASTVDYNTEAFF. Full variable domain (missing parts from reference TRBV19 and TRBJ1-1): DGGITQSPKYLFRKEGQNVTLSCEQNLNHDAMYWYRQDPGQGLRLIYYSQIVNDFQKGDIAEGYSVSREKKESFPLTVTSAQKNPTAFYLCASTVDYNTEAFFGQGTRLTVV.

Concerning this clone itself: The same CDR3 also results from other DNA sequences found in this sample. This chain connects TRBV28 to TRBJ2-2; D gene uncertain. V dropped 5 bases and J dropped 4 bases, with 5 bases sitting between them. The CDR3 covers 12 residues. CDR1 and CDR2 from the germline V gene are MDHEN and SYDVKM. The CDR3 loop reads CASSTPTGELFF. CDR3 nucleotides: TGTGCCAGCAGTACGCCCACCGGGGAGCTGTTTTTT.

This clone was recorded a few times. The rearrangement joins TRBV6-6 to TRBJ1-4; maybe TRBD1 (5 bases). Trimming cost V 6 bases and J 8 bases, with 16 bases left between them. The CDR3 runs 14 residues. CDR1 is MNHNY, CDR2 SVGAGI, per germline (reference sequence). The CDR3 spells CASRGPIVDEKLFF. The CDR3 DNA sequence: TGTGCCAGCAGGGGGCCGATAGTTGACGAAAAACTGTTTTTT.

A remark on this clone: Other nucleotide sequences in the sample specify the same CDR3. The chain employs TRBV5-4 and TRBJ2-5; 8 nucleotides match TRBD1. The CDR3 contains 16 residues. Germline V CDR1 and CDR2: SGHNT, YYREEE (reference sequence). Unmatched junction bases numbered 8, after V lost 3 bases and J lost 1 base. The CDR3 protein is CASSSQLGQGQETQYF. CDR3 DNA: TGTGCCAGCAGCTCTCAACTAGGACAGGGCCAAGAGACCCAGTACTTC. The full variable domain, its missing parts supplied by reference TRBV5-4 and TRBJ2-5, is ETGVTQSPTHLIKTRGQQVTLRCSSQSGHNTVSWYQQALGQGPQFIFQYYREEENGRGNFPPRFSGLQFPNYSSELNVNALELDDSALYLCASSSQLGQGQETQYFGPGTRLLVL.

Here the CDR3 DNA reads TGTGCCAGCAGCTTAGGATTCGATGGCTACACCTTC. This encodes CASSLGFDGYTF. The V gene is TRBV7-9, the J gene TRBJ1-2; D is undetermined. The CDR3 has 12 residues. Germline-derived CDR1 and CDR2 are SEHNR and FQNEAQ (reference sequence). V dropped 1 base and J dropped 6 bases, with 6 bases sitting between them.

The V gene is TRBV5-1, the J gene TRBJ2-1, with 9 bases identical to TRBD2. This CDR3 spans 18 amino acids. CDR1 is SGHRS and CDR2 is YFSETQ in the germline V gene. V shed 0 bases, J shed 2 bases, and the junction held 9 bases outside the gene matches. The chain's CDR3 is CASSLELGGGAAYNEQFF. For the CDR3, the DNA is TGCGCCAGCAGCTTGGAGTTGGGCGGGGGGGCCGCCTACAATGAGCAGTTCTTC.

The chain uses TRBV5-1 and TRBJ1-2; 10 nucleotides line up with TRBD1. The J segment lost 4 bases and the V segment lost 4 bases, leaving 10 bases of the junction unmatched. Per germline, CDR1 SGHRS and CDR2 YFSETQ. This CDR3 spans 16 amino acids. In nucleotides, the CDR3 is TGCGCCAGCAGCAGCCGGGACAGGGGTGTTGGCTATGGCTACACCTTC. It is translated as CASSSRDRGVGYGYTF. The complete variable domain, with remaining parts taken from reference TRBV5-1 and TRBJ1-2, reads KAGVTQTPRYLIKTRGQQVTLSCSPISGHRSVSWYQQTPGQGLQFLFEYFSETQRNKGNFPGRFSGRQFSNSRSEMNVSTLELGDSALYLCASSSRDRGVGYGYTFGSGTRLTVV.

The rearrangement links TRBV9 to TRBJ1-2, with TRBD1 as a possible D gene (5 bases). The CDR3 runs to 13 residues. Trimming cost V 0 bases and J 5 bases, with 8 bases left between them. From germline, CDR1 is SGDLS and CDR2 YYNGEE. CDR3 bases: TGTGCCAGCAGCGTAGGGGCAGGGTATGGCTACACCTTC. Amino acid sequence: CASSVGAGYGYTF.

The chain has TRBV10-3 and TRBJ2-1; D may correspond to TRBD1 or TRBD2 (5 bases each). V lost 11 bases to trimming and J lost 6 bases, with 14 bases between them. The CDR3 totals 12 residues. Per the germline V gene, CDR1 is ENHRY and CDR2 is SYGVKD. CDR3 sequence (DNA): TGTGCCGGATCTTATGGGGGCAATGAGCAGTTCTTC. This codes for CAGSYGGNEQFF.

This chain connects TRBV7-8 to TRBJ2-7, with 10 bases identical to TRBD1. The V and J ends lost 1 base and 12 bases, in that order; junction bases with no gene match: 12. The CDR3 contains 15 residues. The germline V gene encodes CDR1 SGHVS and CDR2 FQNEAQ. CDR3 nucleotides: TGTGCCAGCAGCTTAGAGGCCGGACAGGGGGGCAATCGGTACTTC. Its protein is CASSLEAGQGGNRYF. Based on the CDR3 plus reference TRBV7-8 and TRBJ2-7, the full variable domain is GAGVSQSPRYKVAKRGQDVALRCDPISGHVSLFWYQQALGQGPEFLTYFQNEAQLDKSGLPSDRFFAERPEGSVSTLKIQRTQQEDSAVYLCASSLEAGQGGNRYFGPGTRLTVT.

This clone occurred once. The chain links TRBV18 to TRBJ2-7, with D perhaps TRBD1 (5 bases). V dropped 3 bases and J dropped 2 bases, with 8 bases sitting between them. Germline CDR1 and CDR2: KGHSH and LQKENI. The CDR3 totals 13 residues. The CDR3 DNA is TGTGCCAGCTCACCCCCAGGGACCTACGAGCAGTACTTC. Its protein is CASSPPGTYEQYF.

The chain recombines TRBV20-1 with TRBJ1-1, with 7 bases matching TRBD1. CDR3 length equals 11 residues. Looked up from germline, CDR1 is DFQATT and CDR2 is SNEGSKA (reference sequence). J lost 8 bases, V lost 5 bases, and 5 bases had no gene match. The CDR3 nucleotides read TGCAGTGCTGACAGGGAGGCAGAAGCTTTCTTT. Translating it yields CSADREAEAFF.

CDR3 DNA sequence: TGTGCCAGCAGCCCCGGGCCGGCAGGCAATCAGCCCCAGCATTTT. Amino acid sequence: CASSPGPAGNQPQHF. This chain links TRBV7-6 with TRBJ1-5; unclear D gene. CDR1 and CDR2 from the germline V gene are SGHVS and FNYEAQ. The CDR3 runs 15 residues. V shed 5 bases and J shed 2 bases, with 13 bases lying between them.

This clone appeared a single time. This chain uses TRBV7-3 with TRBJ2-5, with TRBD2 matching 12 bases. Unmatched junction bases numbered 5, after V lost 6 bases and J lost 0 bases. This CDR3 comprises 16 residues. The germline V gene has CDR1 SGHTA and CDR2 FQGTGA. The CDR3 spells CASRPGLAGYQETQYF. CDR3 DNA sequence: TGTGCCAGCAGACCGGGACTAGCGGGTTACCAAGAGACCCAGTACTTC. Full variable domain (rest looked up from reference TRBV7-3 and TRBJ2-5): GAGVSQTPSNKVTEKGKYVELRCDPISGHTALYWYRQSLGQGPEFLIYFQGTGAADDSGLPNDRFFAVRPEGSVSTLKIQRTERGDSAVYLCASRPGLAGYQETQYFGPGTRLLVL.

The chain recombines TRBV6-5 with TRBJ2-1, with 9 bases aligning to TRBD2. Germline V gives CDR1 MNHEY, CDR2 SVGAGI. J lost 7 bases, V lost 4 bases, and 11 bases had no gene match. The CDR3 covers 16 residues. CDR3 bases: TGTGCCAGCAGTTTAACCGGGACTAGCAGAGCAAATGAGCAGTTCTTC. Amino acids: CASSLTGTSRANEQFF.

V and J are TRBV6-1 and TRBJ2-1; D call uncertain. Germline V CDR1 and CDR2: MNHNS, SASEGT. CDR3 size: 15 residues. The V and J ends lost 1 base and 10 bases respectively, with 17 bases between them. This CDR3 is CASSEVDPQSSEQFF. The CDR3 DNA reads as TGTGCCAGCAGTGAAGTGGATCCCCAGAGCTCGGAGCAGTTCTTC.

This clone was seen just once. This chain joins TRBV18 and TRBJ1-4; D perhaps matches TRBD1 (5 bases). The V end was cut by 4 bases, the J end by 1 base, with 22 bases between. Germline V CDR1 and CDR2: KGHSH, LQKENI. The CDR3 is 19 residues long. CDR3 nucleotide sequence: TGTGCCAGCTCACTACTAAACCCCTCCGGGACGGTAACTAATGAAAAACTGTTTTTT. This gives the protein CASSLLNPSGTVTNEKLFF.

A single count supports this clone. This sequence joins TRBV2 and TRBJ1-6, with D possibly matching TRBD1 (5 bases). Trimming left V 3 bases short and J 9 bases short, with 18 bases between. The germline V gene encodes CDR1 SNHLY and CDR2 FYNNEI. CDR3 length equals 16 residues. The CDR3 DNA reads TGTGCCAGCAGTGAGCTCCCACACCGAACAGGTTCACCCCTCCACTTT. Residues: CASSELPHRTGSPLHF.

The chain links TRBV9 to TRBJ2-3, with 7 bases lining up with TRBD2. CDR3 length: 15 amino acids. After removal of 3 bases from V and 3 bases from J, the junction contained 7 bases not matched to a gene. CDR1 and CDR2 (germline): SGDLS, YYNGEE. The DNA of the CDR3 is TGTGCCAGCAGCGGAAGAGCGGGGCAGACAGATACGCAGTATTTT. Amino acid sequence: CASSGRAGQTDTQYF.

This chain links TRBV9 with TRBJ2-2; D is unclear. Looked up from germline, CDR1 is SGDLS and CDR2 is YYNGEE. The V end lost 4 bases, the J end lost 0 bases, and 10 bases lay between the germline ends. The CDR3 contains 15 residues. The CDR3 reads CASSPGWANTGELFF. The CDR3 DNA is TGTGCCAGCAGCCCGGGCTGGGCGAACACCGGGGAGCTGTTTTTT.

The genes are TRBV5-4 and TRBJ2-1, with 8 nucleotides matching TRBD2. J was trimmed by 1 base and V by 4 bases; bases with no gene match: 10. Germline V gives CDR1 SGHNT, CDR2 YYREEE (reference sequence). The CDR3 runs to 17 residues. CDR3 amino acids: CASSPGGVAFSYNEQFF. In DNA, the CDR3 is TGTGCCAGCAGCCCGGGGGGGGTAGCGTTTTCCTACAATGAGCAGTTCTTC.

This clone was counted once. The CDR3 DNA reads as TGTGCCAGCAGCTTAGTAGGTAGCGGGGGAAAAACCGGGGAGCTGTTTTTT. Encoded protein: CASSLVGSGGKTGELFF. The V call is TRBV7-2, the J call TRBJ2-2; TRBD2 agrees at 9 bases. This CDR3 spans 17 amino acids. The germline CDR1 and CDR2 sequences are SGHTA and FQGNSA. Losses at the gene ends were 1 base for V and 5 bases for J; bases not matched to a gene: 8.

The J gene is TRBJ1-5, the V gene TRBV9, with D hard to call. V was shortened by 0 bases and J by 10 bases, with 11 bases between the two germline ends. Looked up from germline, CDR1 is SGDLS and CDR2 is YYNGEE. There are 13 residues in the CDR3. CDR3 sequence reads: CASSVAPAQPQHF. CDR3 DNA sequence: TGTGCCAGCAGCGTAGCCCCGGCTCAACCCCAGCATTTT.

The chain has TRBV30 and TRBJ2-3, with TRBD1 as a possible D gene (5 bases). CDR3 length equals 16 residues. Looked up from germline, CDR1 is GTSNPN and CDR2 is SVGIG (reference sequence). V lost 0 bases and J lost 0, with 13 bases in between. Written as DNA, the CDR3 is TGTGCCTGGAGTGTAACGGGCAGGGCGAGCACAGATACGCAGTATTTT. Its protein product is CAWSVTGRASTDTQYF.

The V gene is TRBV14, the J gene TRBJ2-3; 7 bases match TRBD1. CDR1 is SGHDN, CDR2 FVKESK, per germline. With V trimmed by 5 bases and J by 7 bases, 9 bases remained unmatched. The length of the CDR3 is 14 residues. The CDR3 DNA reads as TGTGCCAGCAGCTTAAGCACAGGGGCAAATACGCAGTATTTT. Protein sequence: CASSLSTGANTQYF.

This clone has only a few counts. The chain joins TRBV5-1 to TRBJ2-1; 7 bases align to TRBD1. The junction had 4 bases not matched to a gene; V was cut back by 3 bases and J by 7 bases. Germline CDR1 SGHRS, CDR2 YFSETQ. There are 13 residues in the CDR3. The CDR3 region has the DNA TGCGCCAGCAGCTCTCGACAGGGAAATGAGCAGTTCTTC. Translating gives CASSSRQGNEQFF.